This T cell receptor (beta chain) was identified in a study of cytomegalovirus exposure and HLA in healthy donors. The CDR3 is 15 residues long. Germline V CDR1 and CDR2: MNHNS, SASEGT. Primers: 60 Vbeta forward and 13 Jbeta reverse. The protocol was immunoSEQ multiplex PCR, while the TCRdb copy is restricted to in-frame clones and leaves out a portion. The sample consists of over 150,000 clones, just over 75% of them appearing once. Of note for this clone: The target antigen is unknown.

Findings and limits, study-wide: Rarity held for most TCR sequences, but there were some public TCRs that occurred in many donors. Later on, a genetic analysis was performed. It linked a missense variant in DCLRE1C with V- and J-gene trimming of TCR beta. In an earlier analysis, productive rearrangement rates for most beta V segments clustered near 87% or 30%. Listed as cytomegalovirus-associated were over 150 TCR beta chains.

The chain employs TRBV6-1 and TRBJ2-2, with 10 bases aligning to TRBD1. The end of the DNA fits TRBJ1-3 better, so the J call may be wrong. This TCR was sampled from a woman aged 25 to 45 in good health and CMV-seropositive. Input material: PBMCs. The DNA for the CDR3 is TGTGCCAGCAGTGAAGCGACAGGGGGCGGAAACACCATATATTTT. Protein sequence: CASSEATGGGNTIYF.